This T cell receptor (beta chain) was retrieved from a study of CD8 T cells in Susac syndrome. The CDR3 contains 15 residues. With 2 bases removed from V and 5 bases from J, the gap between germline ends came to 13 bases. The germline V gene has CDR1 MNHEY and CDR2 SVGEGT. General study points: The number of Susac-specific public clones found was sixteen in total CD8+ repertoires and four or five in CD8+ TEMRA repertoires. Susac CD8+ clonal expansion peaked in TEMRA cells and active patients. The study acknowledged a relatively small number of individuals in its TCR sequencing and HLA analysis.

Reverse transcription of about 0.45 to 1 ug RNA was performed with random hexamers. Amplification of TCR beta CDR3 by immunoSEQ multiplex PCR spanned 54 Vbeta and 13 Jbeta. A single record per CDR3 protein comes from TCRdb applying MiXCR to the immunoSEQ multiplex PCR reads. The sample carries over 70,000 distinct CDR3 sequences, approximately 96% recorded once. A note on this clonotype: Antigen specificity is unknown.

The rearrangement uses TRBV6-2 or TRBV6-3 and TRBJ1-5; perhaps TRBD1 as D (6 bases). Sequenced: CD8+ T cells from PBMCs. The receptor was isolated from a human donor with Susac syndrome. Written as DNA, the CDR3 is TGTGCCAGCAGTTACAGGACAGAATCCTATCAGCCCCAGCATTTT. It codes for CASSYRTESYQPQHF.